The 21 T cell receptor beta chains below come from one sample, sequenced in a study of shared clonotypes between healthy human individuals. Repertoires were generated with immunoSEQ multiplex PCR, while TCRdb's copy carries only in-frame clones and drops some. Among about 1.1 million clones listed, about 80% were seen once. The specimen was memory CD4+ T cells from PBMCs. Subset given: CD45RA-negative fraction. The receptors stem from a man aged 18 to 35 in good health. Some clones in this sample may be carry-over from other donors' samples.

A few counts support this clone. The chain employs TRBV10-3 and TRBJ1-3; the match to TRBD1 covers 7 bases. Unmatched junction bases numbered 11, after V lost 10 bases and J lost 2 bases. Per germline, CDR1 ENHRY and CDR2 SYGVKD. This CDR3 is 15 amino acids long. Written as DNA, the CDR3 is TGTGCCACCGGCGCCGACAGGGACCCTGGAAACACCATATATTTT. This encodes CATGADRDPGNTIYF.

Of note for this clone: A much more abundant neighbour one base away suggests this may be a read error. The V and J genes are TRBV18 and TRBJ2-5; perhaps TRBD2 as D (6 bases). The CDR3 covers 15 residues. CDR1 and CDR2 (germline): KGHSH, LQKENI. CDR3 region: CAGSPPERVKETQYF. CDR3 coding DNA: TGTGCCGGCTCACCCCCAGAGCGGGTGAAAGAGACCCAGTACTTC.

This clone appeared a single time. Other DNA sequences in the same sample also yield this CDR3. The chain combines TRBV7-7 with TRBJ2-2; TRBD1 is a possible D gene (5 bases). Germline CDR1 SSHAT, CDR2 FNYEAQ (reference sequence). The length of the CDR3 is 14 residues. The germline V and J ends were trimmed by 2 bases and 3 bases, with 7 bases remaining between them. The CDR3 sequence: CASSLLGDTGELFF. The CDR3 coding sequence is TGTGCCAGCAGCTTATTAGGGGACACCGGGGAGCTGTTTTTT. The whole variable domain, filled in from reference TRBV7-7 and TRBJ2-2, reads GAGVSQSPRYKVTKRGQDVTLRCDPISSHATLYWYQQALGQGPEFLTYFNYEAQPDKSGLPSDRFSAERPEGSISTLTIQRTEQRDSAMYRCASSLLGDTGELFFGEGSRLTVL.

The chain links TRBV5-1 to TRBJ2-2, with D maybe TRBD2 (5 bases). The CDR3 consists of 16 residues. Per germline, CDR1 SGHRS and CDR2 YFSETQ. Trimming removed 1 base at V and 6 bases at J, with 16 bases between. The CDR3 sequence: CASSLMSYGIPGELFF. Here the CDR3 DNA reads TGCGCCAGCAGCTTGATGAGCTACGGGATTCCCGGGGAGCTGTTTTTT.

As regards this clone: At the DNA level, this CDR3 is encoded by other sequences in the same sample as well. The rearrangement uses TRBV5-1 and TRBJ2-2, with D perhaps TRBD1 (6 bases). Germline lookup yields CDR1 SGHRS and CDR2 YFSETQ. Between the trimmed V and J ends, which lost 4 bases and 0 bases, there was a span of 10 bases. The CDR3 length is 15 residues. The CDR3 here is CASSAGTSNTGELFF. In nucleotides, the CDR3 is TGCGCCAGCAGCGCTGGGACATCGAACACCGGGGAGCTGTTTTTT.

This clone was picked up a small number of times. V is TRBV10-2 and J is TRBJ2-3; D unclear. The CDR3 is 15 residues long. Germline V gives CDR1 WSHSY, CDR2 SAAADI. Trimming took off 6 bases at V and 0 bases at J, with 13 bases between the two ends. CDR3 amino acids: CASRDTRISTDTQYF. CDR3 bases: TGCGCCAGCAGAGATACGCGGATTAGCACAGATACGCAGTATTTT.

In this sample, this clone turned up once. The V call is TRBV10-3, the J call TRBJ2-7; 7 nucleotides match TRBD1. The ends lost 11 bases at V and 0 bases at J; junction bases unmatched: 4. CDR1 ENHRY and CDR2 SYGVKD come from the germline V gene. This CDR3 comprises 12 residues. CDR3 bases: TGTGCCTCGGGGACAGCCTCCTACGAGCAGTACTTC. This translates into CASGTASYEQYF.

About this clone itself: The same CDR3 arises from other DNA sequences in this sample as well. The chain couples TRBV2 to TRBJ2-1; a weak D match, TRBD1 (6 bases). Germline V gene data show CDR1 as SNHLY and CDR2 as FYNNEI. Trimming stripped 7 bases from V and 0 bases from J, with 7 bases between. The CDR3 spans 13 residues. CDR3 nucleotides: TGTGCCAGCAACAGGGACTCCTACAATGAGCAGTTCTTC. Translating gives CASNRDSYNEQFF.

The gene calls are TRBV5-4 and TRBJ1-1, with 7 bases that match TRBD1. The CDR3 loop spans 15 amino acids. Per the germline V gene, CDR1 is SGHNT and CDR2 is YYREEE (reference sequence). With V trimmed by 3 bases and J by 5 bases, 10 bases remained unmatched. As DNA, the CDR3 is TGTGCCAGCAGCTCGAAACAGGGGAAGGGTACTGAAGCTTTCTTT. Translated: CASSSKQGKGTEAFF.

This chain links TRBV7-9 with TRBJ1-4, with TRBD1 matching 9 bases. Germline V gene sequence: CDR1 SEHNR, CDR2 FQNEAQ (reference sequence). The length of the CDR3 is 15 residues. Germline trimming cut 5 bases from V and 7 bases from J; bases unmatched to any gene: 8. The CDR3 reads CASSPTTGGSEKLFF. DNA of the CDR3: TGTGCCAGCAGCCCAACTACAGGGGGCTCTGAAAAACTGTTTTTT.

This clone was detected once. This sequence joins TRBV7-2 and TRBJ1-2, with TRBD1 matching 7 bases. Trimming removed 4 bases from V and 7 bases from J; junction bases left unmatched: 15. The CDR3 consists of 16 residues. Germline V gene sequence: CDR1 SGHTA, CDR2 FQGNSA. The CDR3: CASSSQTRGQKSGYTF. CDR3 DNA: TGTGCCAGCAGCTCGCAAACGAGGGGACAGAAAAGTGGCTACACCTTC.

This chain uses TRBV18 with TRBJ1-3; no definite D call. From germline, CDR1 is KGHSH and CDR2 LQKENI. The ends were cut back, 4 bases at V and 0 bases at J, with 13 bases in the middle. The CDR3 covers 16 residues. DNA for the CDR3: TGTGCCAGCTCACAGTCTGGGCCCCGCTCTGGAAACACCATATATTTT. It is translated as CASSQSGPRSGNTIYF. The whole variable domain, filled in from reference TRBV18 and TRBJ1-3, reads NAGVMQNPRHLVRRRGQEARLRCSPMKGHSHVYWYRQLPEEGLKFMVYLQKENIIDESGMPKERFSAEFPKEGPSILRIQQVVRGDSAAYFCASSQSGPRSGNTIYFGEGSWLTVV.

The V and J genes are TRBV28 and TRBJ2-7; the D gene is possibly TRBD2 (7 bases). The V gene lost 3 bases and the J gene lost 0 bases, with 18 bases spanning the gap. The CDR3 has 17 residues. The germline CDR1 and CDR2 sequences are MDHEN and SYDVKM. This CDR3 is CASSFSSLADSSYEQYF. The CDR3 bases are TGTGCCAGCAGTTTCTCCTCTCTAGCGGACAGCTCCTACGAGCAGTACTTC.

The chain combines TRBV14 with TRBJ1-1, with no clear D. Germline CDR1 and CDR2: SGHDN and FVKESK. The length of the CDR3 is 13 residues. Trimming removed 4 bases from V and 1 base from J, with 7 bases in between. CDR3 DNA sequence: TGTGCCAGCAGCCCATTTTGGAACACTGAAGCTTTCTTT. It codes for CASSPFWNTEAFF.

The chain combines TRBV9 with TRBJ1-5; weak D call: TRBD1 (5 bases). In germline, CDR1 is SGDLS, CDR2 YYNGEE. V was shortened by 0 bases and J by 5 bases, with 9 bases between the two germline ends. There are 14 residues in the CDR3. This chain's CDR3 is CASSVEGVHQPQHF. The CDR3 DNA follows: TGTGCCAGCAGCGTAGAAGGGGTCCATCAGCCCCAGCATTTT.

With regard to this clone: The junction departs from the called germline gene at one end, perhaps through a read error. The rearrangement joins TRBV7-2 to TRBJ2-7; no firm D call. The CDR3 loop spans 11 amino acids. Germline values: CDR1 SGHTA, CDR2 FQGNSA. The CDR3 DNA is TGTGCCAGCAGCATAGCCTACGAGCAGTACTTC. Amino acid sequence: CASSIAYEQYF.

V gene TRBV18 combines with J gene TRBJ2-1; 8 bases agree with TRBD1. V was clipped by 6 bases and J by 5 bases; unmatched bases: 9. Germline-derived CDR1 and CDR2 are KGHSH and LQKENI. The CDR3 consists of 15 residues. The CDR3 sequence is CASSPGQGANNEQFF. As DNA, the CDR3 is TGTGCCAGCTCGCCCGGACAGGGTGCGAACAATGAGCAGTTCTTC.

Comment on this clone: The junction departs from germline at one end; a sequencing error may be responsible. The rearrangement uses TRBV19 and TRBJ2-5, with D perhaps matching TRBD1 (6 bases). This CDR3 comprises 15 residues. The germline gives CDR1 LNHDA, CDR2 SQIVND (reference sequence). The CDR3 is CASGIMGHSQEAQYF. For the CDR3, the DNA is TGTGCCAGTGGTATTATGGGACACAGCCAAGAGGCCCAGTACTTC.

The genes are TRBV15 and TRBJ2-3; the match to TRBD2 covers 10 bases. Looked up from germline, CDR1 is LNHNV and CDR2 is YYDKDF (reference sequence). CDR3 length: 15 amino acids. Trimming removed 8 bases from V and 6 bases from J; junction bases left unmatched: 11. CDR3 nucleotide sequence: TGTGCCACCGGTAGGATTAGCGGGGGGTCCGATACGCAGTATTTT. Amino acids: CATGRISGGSDTQYF.

The V gene is TRBV5-4, the J gene TRBJ2-1, with D possibly being TRBD1 (6 bases). The CDR3 length is 15 residues. CDR1 is SGHNT, CDR2 YYREEE, per germline (reference sequence). V lost 0 bases and J lost 7, with 14 bases in between. This CDR3 reads CASSLDQGRGNEQFF. As DNA, the CDR3 is TGTGCCAGCAGCTTGGACCAGGGGAGAGGAAATGAGCAGTTCTTC.

The rearrangement joins TRBV4-2 to TRBJ2-3; 7 bases map to TRBD2. The germline CDR1 and CDR2 sequences are LGHNA and YNFKEQ. The V gene end was trimmed by 0 bases and the J gene end by 7 bases; junction bases not matched to a gene: 7. This CDR3 spans 15 amino acids. The DNA for the CDR3 is TGTGCCAGCAGCCAAGATCTGAACGGGAGGAATACGCAGTATTTT. Amino acid sequence: CASSQDLNGRNTQYF.